The 17 T cell receptor beta chains below were found in one sample sequenced in a study of blood T cell repertoires in COVID-19. Generated by immunoSEQ multiplex PCR, the TCRdb table keeps only in-frame clones and is missing some. The sample has under 250,000 clones, roughly 90% seen once; the top ten hold around 0.84%. The specimen was peripheral blood. The receptor set was obtained from a man aged 60-69 years with COVID-19, enrolled during active disease.

V and J are TRBV25-1 and TRBJ2-7; D is possibly TRBD2 (6 bases). This CDR3 is built from 15 residues. Germline V CDR1 and CDR2: MGHDK, SYGVNS. The germline V and J ends were trimmed by 6 bases and 0 bases, with 15 bases remaining between them. DNA of the CDR3: TGTGCCAGCAGGGCGACGGGACTCAGCTCCTACGAGCAGTACTTC. Translated: CASRATGLSSYEQYF.

The V gene is TRBV7-3, the J gene TRBJ1-1; 7 positions match TRBD1. CDR1 is SGHTA, CDR2 FQGTGA, per germline. The ends lost 5 bases at V and 2 bases at J; junction bases unmatched: 8. CDR3 length: 15 amino acids. The CDR3 loop reads CASSPTGTVNTEAFF. The CDR3 coding sequence is TGTGCCAGCAGCCCGACCGGGACAGTAAACACTGAAGCTTTCTTT.

In DNA form, the CDR3 reads TGTGCCAGCAGCCCCCTCGGACAGGGTTCATACAATGAGCAGTTCTTC. Protein: CASSPLGQGSYNEQFF. The genes are TRBV7-2 and TRBJ2-1, with 8 bases fitting TRBD1. J lost 4 bases, V lost 5 bases, and 10 bases had no gene match. In germline, CDR1 is SGHTA, CDR2 FQGNSA. The CDR3 length is 16 residues.

V usage is TRBV2 and J usage is TRBJ2-3; 7 nucleotides line up with TRBD2. Germline V gene lookup returns CDR1 SNHLY and CDR2 FYNNEI. Trimming removed 2 bases from V and 4 bases from J; junction bases left unmatched: 9. This CDR3 spans 16 amino acids. For the CDR3, the DNA is TGTGCCAGCAGTGAAAGGGCTAGCGGATCGGCAGATACGCAGTATTTT. This encodes CASSERASGSADTQYF.

Concerning this clone itself: Other DNA sequences in the sample encode the same CDR3. This chain joins TRBV5-1 and TRBJ1-1, with D unclear. CDR1 is SGHRS, CDR2 YFSETQ, per germline. Between the trimmed V and J ends, which lost 0 bases and 0 bases, there was a span of 6 bases. The CDR3 totals 14 residues. CDR3 loop: CASSLGGMNTEAFF. CDR3 coding DNA: TGCGCCAGCAGCTTGGGAGGGATGAACACTGAAGCTTTCTTT.

The rearrangement joins TRBV7-9 to TRBJ2-7; 10 bases fit TRBD2. Germline V gives CDR1 SEHNR, CDR2 FQNEAQ (reference sequence). This CDR3 comprises 14 residues. Trimming cost V 7 bases and J 2 bases; bases outside gene matches: 5. The CDR3 protein is CASTIAGGPYEQYF. Written as DNA, the CDR3 is TGTGCCAGCACCATAGCGGGGGGACCCTACGAGCAGTACTTC. The whole variable domain, filled in from reference TRBV7-9 and TRBJ2-7, reads DTGVSQNPRHKITKRGQNVTFRCDPISEHNRLYWYRQTLGQGPEFLTYFQNEAQLEKSRLLSDRFSAERPKGSFSTLEIQRTEQGDSAMYLCASTIAGGPYEQYFGPGTRLTVT.

The rearrangement uses TRBV19 and TRBJ2-7, with 12 bases lining up with TRBD2. Germline V gene sequence: CDR1 LNHDA, CDR2 SQIVND (reference sequence). J gave up 5 bases and V 5 bases, and 4 bases lay outside the gene matches. The CDR3 extends over 14 amino acids. CDR3 amino acids: CASSGTSGSHEQYF. CDR3 bases: TGTGCCAGTAGTGGGACTAGCGGGTCCCACGAGCAGTACTTC.

The V gene is TRBV6-2 or TRBV6-3, the J gene TRBJ2-7; 7 bases line up with TRBD1. V shed 5 bases, J shed 0 bases, and the junction held 7 bases outside the gene matches. Germline V gene data show CDR1 as MNHEY and CDR2 as SVGEGT. The CDR3 runs 15 residues. The CDR3, as DNA: TGTGCCAGCAGTCCCAGGGGGTCCCTCTCCTACGAGCAGTACTTC. Translation gives CASSPRGSLSYEQYF.

The DNA for the CDR3 is TGTGCCAGTAGTATTGCGGGGTTTAGCAATCAGCCCCAGCATTTT. Amino acid sequence: CASSIAGFSNQPQHF. This rearrangement joins TRBV19 to TRBJ1-5; D ambiguous. This CDR3 has 15 residues. Trimming took off 3 bases at V and 0 bases at J, with 9 bases between the two ends. Germline V CDR1 and CDR2: LNHDA, SQIVND (reference sequence).

The J gene is TRBJ2-7, the V gene TRBV5-4; no reliable D call. The germline V gene has CDR1 SGHNT and CDR2 YYREEE (reference sequence). The length of the CDR3 is 13 residues. Trimming took 1 base from V and 5 from J, leaving 10 bases between them. The CDR3 loop reads CASSLWWQDEQYF. The CDR3 nucleotides are TGTGCCAGCAGCTTGTGGTGGCAGGACGAGCAGTACTTC.

The chain joins TRBV5-4 to TRBJ2-5, with D possibly TRBD1 on 5 matching bases. The germline V and J ends were trimmed by 4 bases and 6 bases, with 16 bases remaining between them. This CDR3 contains 14 residues. CDR1 and CDR2 (germline): SGHNT, YYREEE (reference sequence). Here the CDR3 reads CASSTAIDSQTQYF. In DNA, the CDR3 is TGTGCCAGCAGCACCGCTATAGACAGTCAGACCCAGTACTTC. Based on the CDR3 plus reference TRBV5-4 and TRBJ2-5, the full variable domain is ETGVTQSPTHLIKTRGQQVTLRCSSQSGHNTVSWYQQALGQGPQFIFQYYREEENGRGNFPPRFSGLQFPNYSSELNVNALELDDSALYLCASSTAIDSQTQYFGPGTRLLVL.

This rearrangement joins TRBV27 to TRBJ2-3; TRBD2 matches 13 bases. Germline CDR1 reads MNHEY; CDR2 reads SMNVEV (reference sequence). J was trimmed by 5 bases and V by 7 bases; bases with no gene match: 9. The CDR3 loop spans 16 amino acids. CDR3 sequence: CASTYLGLAGVDTQYF. The DNA for the CDR3 is TGTGCCAGCACTTACCTCGGACTAGCGGGAGTAGATACGCAGTATTTT.

The rearrangement joins TRBV2 to TRBJ2-2, with 11 positions matching TRBD1. Trimming at V came to 7 bases and at J to 7 bases, leaving 5 bases not matched to a gene. Looked up from germline, CDR1 is SNHLY and CDR2 is FYNNEI. The CDR3 is made up of 14 amino acids. CDR3 protein: CASTGTGGIGELFF. CDR3 coding DNA: TGTGCCAGCACCGGGACAGGGGGAATCGGGGAGCTGTTTTTT. Supplemented by reference TRBV2 and TRBJ2-2, the full variable domain reads EPEVTQTPSHQVTQMGQEVILRCVPISNHLYFYWYRQILGQKVEFLVSFYNNEISEKSEIFDDQFSVERPDGSNFTLKIRSTKLEDSAMYFCASTGTGGIGELFFGEGSRLTVL.

The chain employs TRBV13 and TRBJ2-1; D possibly corresponds to TRBD1 (5 bases). CDR1 PRHDT and CDR2 FYEKMQ come from the germline V gene (reference sequence). The CDR3 has 14 amino acids. V dropped 2 bases and J dropped 7 bases, with 12 bases sitting between them. The CDR3: CASSLTLRQNEQFF. CDR3 nucleotide sequence: TGTGCCAGCAGCTTAACCCTCAGACAGAATGAGCAGTTCTTC.

The chain recombines TRBV7-3 with TRBJ2-7; D possibly corresponds to TRBD2 (6 bases). The germline CDR1 and CDR2 sequences are SGHTA and FQGTGA. The V end lost 2 bases, the J end lost 3 bases, and 17 bases lay between the germline ends. This CDR3 is 16 amino acids long. The CDR3 DNA reads as TGTGCCAGCAGCTTAGGTGGGGACTCAGGAGTCTACGAGCAGTACTTC. The encoded protein is CASSLGGDSGVYEQYF.

The rearrangement links TRBV5-8 to TRBJ2-7; D is possibly TRBD1 (6 bases). Trimming removed 1 base at V and 4 bases at J, with 15 bases between. In germline, CDR1 is SGHTS, CDR2 YDEGEE. The CDR3 has 15 residues. CDR3 region: CASSLSRRGPYEQYF. For the CDR3, the DNA is TGTGCCAGCAGCTTGTCTCGCAGGGGACCATACGAGCAGTACTTC.

V gene TRBV30 combines with J gene TRBJ1-2; 11 nucleotides agree with TRBD1. Germline assignment: CDR1 GTSNPN and CDR2 SVGIG (reference sequence). J was trimmed by 3 bases and V by 0 bases; bases with no gene match: 3. This CDR3 is built from 15 residues. The CDR3 sequence is CAWSVGTGGDYGYTF. As DNA, the CDR3 is TGTGCCTGGAGTGTCGGGACAGGGGGTGACTATGGCTACACCTTC.